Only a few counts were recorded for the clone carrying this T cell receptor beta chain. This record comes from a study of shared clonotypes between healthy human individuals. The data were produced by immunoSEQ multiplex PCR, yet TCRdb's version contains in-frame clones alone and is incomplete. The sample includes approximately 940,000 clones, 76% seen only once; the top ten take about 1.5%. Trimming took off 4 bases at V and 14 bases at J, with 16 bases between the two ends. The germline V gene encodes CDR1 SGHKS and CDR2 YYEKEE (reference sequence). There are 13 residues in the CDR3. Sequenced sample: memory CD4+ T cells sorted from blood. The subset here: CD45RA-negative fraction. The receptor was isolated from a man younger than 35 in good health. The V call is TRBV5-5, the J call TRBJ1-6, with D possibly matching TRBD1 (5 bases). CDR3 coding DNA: TGTGCCAGCAGCCCCGGGACCCTCTTCTCCCTCCACTTT. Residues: CASSPGTLFSLHF.